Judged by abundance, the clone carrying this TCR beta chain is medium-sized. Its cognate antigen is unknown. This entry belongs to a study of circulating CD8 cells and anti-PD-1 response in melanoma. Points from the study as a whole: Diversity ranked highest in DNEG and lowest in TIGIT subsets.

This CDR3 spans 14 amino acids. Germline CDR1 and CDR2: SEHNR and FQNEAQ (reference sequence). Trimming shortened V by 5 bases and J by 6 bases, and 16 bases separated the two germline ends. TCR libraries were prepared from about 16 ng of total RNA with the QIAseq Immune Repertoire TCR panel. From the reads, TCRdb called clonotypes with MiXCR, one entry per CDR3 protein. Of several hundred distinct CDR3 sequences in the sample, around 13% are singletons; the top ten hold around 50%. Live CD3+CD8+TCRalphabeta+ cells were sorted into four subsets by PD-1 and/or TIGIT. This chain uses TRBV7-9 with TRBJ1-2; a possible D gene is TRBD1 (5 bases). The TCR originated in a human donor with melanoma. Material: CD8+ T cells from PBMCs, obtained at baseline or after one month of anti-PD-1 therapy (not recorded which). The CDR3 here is CASSVLGTEDGYTF. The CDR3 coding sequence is TGTGCCAGCAGCGTCCTTGGGACGGAGGATGGCTACACCTTC.